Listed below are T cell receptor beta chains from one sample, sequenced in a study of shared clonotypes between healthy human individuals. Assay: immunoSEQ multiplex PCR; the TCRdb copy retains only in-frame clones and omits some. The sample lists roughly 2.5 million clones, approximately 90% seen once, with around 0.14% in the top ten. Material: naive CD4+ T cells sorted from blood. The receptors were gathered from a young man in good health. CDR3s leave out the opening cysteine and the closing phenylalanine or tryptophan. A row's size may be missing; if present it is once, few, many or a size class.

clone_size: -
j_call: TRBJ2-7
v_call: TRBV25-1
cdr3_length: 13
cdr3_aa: ASSKSGPGTYEQY

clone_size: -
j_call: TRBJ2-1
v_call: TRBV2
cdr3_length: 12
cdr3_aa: ASSPPNPPNEQF

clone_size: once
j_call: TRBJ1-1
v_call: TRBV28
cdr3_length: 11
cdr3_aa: ASSSNRDTEAF

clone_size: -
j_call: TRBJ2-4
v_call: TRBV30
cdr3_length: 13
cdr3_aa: AWRKETGNKNIQY

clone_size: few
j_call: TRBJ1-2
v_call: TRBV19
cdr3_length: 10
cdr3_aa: ASNKGGDGYT

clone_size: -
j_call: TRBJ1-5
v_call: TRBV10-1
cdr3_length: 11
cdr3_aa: ASSESSNQPQH

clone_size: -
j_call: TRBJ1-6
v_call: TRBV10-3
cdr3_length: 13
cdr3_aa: AIRMDRGDNSPLH

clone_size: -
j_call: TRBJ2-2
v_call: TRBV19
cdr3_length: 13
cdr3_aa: ASSRLDRNTGELF

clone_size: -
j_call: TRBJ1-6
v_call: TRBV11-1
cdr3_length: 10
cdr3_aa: ASSFPGSPLH

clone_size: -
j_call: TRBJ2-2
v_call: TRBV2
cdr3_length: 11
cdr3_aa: ASSLSHTGELF

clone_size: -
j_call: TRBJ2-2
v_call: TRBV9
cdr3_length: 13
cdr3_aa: ASSPTGDNTGELF

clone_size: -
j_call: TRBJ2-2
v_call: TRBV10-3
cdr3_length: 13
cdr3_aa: AISDRASNTGELF

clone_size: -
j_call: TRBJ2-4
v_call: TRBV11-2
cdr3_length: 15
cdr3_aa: ASSSSPGILAKNIQY

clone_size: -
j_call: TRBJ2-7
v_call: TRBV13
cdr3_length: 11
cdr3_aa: ASSASPLYEQY

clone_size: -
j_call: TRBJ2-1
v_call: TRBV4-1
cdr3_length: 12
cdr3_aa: ASSQDRLGTTQF

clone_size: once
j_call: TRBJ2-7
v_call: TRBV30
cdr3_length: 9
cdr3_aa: AWSESYEQY

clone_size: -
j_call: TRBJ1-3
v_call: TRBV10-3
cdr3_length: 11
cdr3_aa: AISDEPTDTIY

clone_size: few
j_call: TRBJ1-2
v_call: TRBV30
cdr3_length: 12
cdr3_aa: AWSVGTGGSGYT

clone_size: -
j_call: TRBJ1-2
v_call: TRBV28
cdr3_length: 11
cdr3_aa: ASSEMRSYGYT

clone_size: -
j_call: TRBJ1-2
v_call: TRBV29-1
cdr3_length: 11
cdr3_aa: SAGGQGSRGYT

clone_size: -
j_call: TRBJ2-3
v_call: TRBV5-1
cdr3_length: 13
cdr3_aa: ASSLAGGITDTQY

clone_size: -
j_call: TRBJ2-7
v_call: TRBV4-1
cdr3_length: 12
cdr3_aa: ASSQEGGYYEQY

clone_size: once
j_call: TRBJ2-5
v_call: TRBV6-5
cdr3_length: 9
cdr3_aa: ASGQAETQY

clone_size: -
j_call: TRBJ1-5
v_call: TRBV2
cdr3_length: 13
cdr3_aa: ASSWETSTNQPQH

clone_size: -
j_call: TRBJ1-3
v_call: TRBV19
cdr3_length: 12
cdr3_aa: ATSTGPAGNTIY

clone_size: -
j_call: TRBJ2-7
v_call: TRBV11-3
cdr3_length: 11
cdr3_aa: ASSLESSYEQY